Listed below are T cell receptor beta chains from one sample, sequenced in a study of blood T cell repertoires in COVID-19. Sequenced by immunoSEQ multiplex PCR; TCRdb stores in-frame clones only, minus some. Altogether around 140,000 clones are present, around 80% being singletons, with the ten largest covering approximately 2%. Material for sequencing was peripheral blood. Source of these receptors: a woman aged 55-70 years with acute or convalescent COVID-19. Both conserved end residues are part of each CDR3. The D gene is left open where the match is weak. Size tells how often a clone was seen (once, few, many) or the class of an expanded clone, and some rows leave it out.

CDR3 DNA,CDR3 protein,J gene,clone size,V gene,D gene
TGTGCCAGCAGTGTAAATTCCGGGACAGGGGCAACTGAAGCTTTCTTT,CASSVNSGTGATEAFF,TRBJ1-1,-,TRBV6-1,TRBD1
TGTGCCAGCGCCGTTCCTTCTAGCGGGAGTTTCTACGAGCAGTACTTC,CASAVPSSGSFYEQYF,TRBJ2-7,once,TRBV19,TRBD2
TGTGCCAGCAGCTCCCCTGGCAGGAACCCCTACGAGCAGTACTTC,CASSSPGRNPYEQYF,TRBJ2-7,-,TRBV7-2,-
TGTGCCAGCAGCCCCCTCCCCGACATCCTACCTGAGTATTTT,CASSPLPDILPEYF,TRBJ2-3,-,TRBV4-2,-
TGCGCCAGCAGCTTTTCCGGGGCCTACAATGAGCAGTTCTTC,CASSFSGAYNEQFF,TRBJ2-1,many,TRBV5-1,-
TGTGCCAGCACCGAACAGGGGGACAATCAGCCCCAGCATTTT,CASTEQGDNQPQHF,TRBJ1-5,-,TRBV28,TRBD1
TGTGCCAGCAGCCATAGAGGGAAAAGCTCCTACAATGAGCAGTTCTTC,CASSHRGKSSYNEQFF,TRBJ2-1,-,TRBV3-1/TRBV3-2,-
TGTGCCTGGAGTCCAACTCCTTCGGGCAGGGGGCGTAAAAACATTCAGTACTTC,CAWSPTPSGRGRKNIQYF,TRBJ2-4,once,TRBV30,TRBD1
TGTGCCAGCAGTTACAGCGTAGGGAGTCAGCCCCAGCATTTT,CASSYSVGSQPQHF,TRBJ1-5,-,TRBV6-5,-
TGTGCCAGCAGTGAAGCTCGTCGCGCAGGCAACAATGAGCAGTTCTTC,CASSEARRAGNNEQFF,TRBJ2-1,-,TRBV2,-
TGTGCCAGCAGCGTAGGGACAGGGTTTGGCTACACCTTC,CASSVGTGFGYTF,TRBJ1-2,-,TRBV9,TRBD1
TGTGCCAGCGGGTGGGGAGGGCAGAGCAATGAGCAGTTCTTC,CASGWGGQSNEQFF,TRBJ2-1,-,TRBV9,TRBD2
TGCGCCAGCAGCTTGTTAGGGGCAACTAATGAAAAACTGTTTTTT,CASSLLGATNEKLFF,TRBJ1-4,-,TRBV5-1,-
TGTGCCACCACGAGGACTAGCGGGATAAAGGGTGAGCAGTTCTTC,CATTRTSGIKGEQFF,TRBJ2-1,once,TRBV2,TRBD2
TGTGCCAGCAGTTTATTCGGTAATAGCAATCAGCCCCAGCATTTT,CASSLFGNSNQPQHF,TRBJ1-5,-,TRBV27,-
TGTGCCAGCAAGGGACAGCCGGGTTTTGGTGAAAAACTGTTTTTT,CASKGQPGFGEKLFF,TRBJ1-4,-,TRBV28,TRBD1
TGTGCCAGCAGCTCACAGGGGTTAGACACCGGGGAGCTGTTTTTT,CASSSQGLDTGELFF,TRBJ2-2,once,TRBV7-3,TRBD1